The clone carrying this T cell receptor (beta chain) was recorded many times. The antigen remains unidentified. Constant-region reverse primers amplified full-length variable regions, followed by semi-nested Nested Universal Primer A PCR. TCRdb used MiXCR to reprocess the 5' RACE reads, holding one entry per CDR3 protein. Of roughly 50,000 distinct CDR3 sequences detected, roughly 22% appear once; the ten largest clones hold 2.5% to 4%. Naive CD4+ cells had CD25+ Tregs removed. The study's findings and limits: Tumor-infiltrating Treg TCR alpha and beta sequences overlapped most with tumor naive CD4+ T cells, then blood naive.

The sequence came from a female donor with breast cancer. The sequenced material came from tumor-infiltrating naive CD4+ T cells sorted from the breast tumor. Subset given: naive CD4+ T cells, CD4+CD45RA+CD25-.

CDR3: CASSYASEGGEKLFF. The CDR3 DNA reads TGTGCCAGCAGTTACGCTTCGGAGGGTGGTGAAAAACTGTTTTTT. This chain uses TRBV6-6 with TRBJ1-4; D call uncertain. Between the trimmed V and J ends, which lost 2 bases and 7 bases, there was a span of 14 bases. This CDR3 is 15 amino acids long. In germline, CDR1 is MNHNY, CDR2 SVGAGI (reference sequence).